This T cell receptor beta chain emerged from a study of glioma-infiltrating T cells after dendritic cell vaccination (dated by TCRdb to 2016 to 2018). Concerning the study at large: A cohort of 15 glioblastoma patients from Phase I and II dendritic cell vaccination trials was included, of whom 9 were newly diagnosed and 6 had recurrent disease. The vaccine consisted of monocyte-derived dendritic cells cultured about 7 days with IL-4 and GM-CSF, then pulsed overnight with autologous tumor lysate. Patients received three intradermal dendritic cell vaccine injections at biweekly intervals in the arm below the axilla. Survival after dendritic cell vaccination was correlated with TCR sequencing metrics such as TIL content and the overlap between tumor and blood repertoires. In glioblastoma patients vaccinated with dendritic cells, deep sequencing of TCR beta CDR3 regions served to measure tumor-infiltrating lymphocyte content and to compare repertoires between tumor and blood. Patients received autologous tumor lysate-pulsed dendritic cell vaccination between the early 2000s and the early 2010s.

Patients were selected on the basis of adequate residual fresh-frozen tumor tissue and more than two years of available survival data. None of the glioblastoma patients carried an isocitrate dehydrogenase mutation, although molecular status otherwise varied. PBMC were collected before vaccination, two weeks after the third vaccination, and at tumor progression if progression occurred. The Qiagen DNeasy Blood extraction Kit was used to extract genomic DNA. A note on this clone: Its antigen remains undetermined. No quality values exist for individual bases; no much larger clone is one base distant.

Here V drops 7 bases and J drops 10 bases, and the junction holds 9 bases not matched to any gene. As encoded in the germline V gene, CDR1 is MNHEY while CDR2 is SVGAGI. The CDR3 covers 14 residues, taking in both the cysteine and the phenylalanine. This entry keeps only the CDR3 DNA: 42 bases, framed from base 1. TCRB CDR3 regions were amplified from about 2 ug genomic DNA, or all available DNA if less, using the immunoSEQ assay. Multiplex PCR used 60 forward primers for TCR V beta segments and 13 reverse primers for J beta segments. To estimate reads per starting template, synthetic control templates were spiked into each sample at limiting dilution. The Illumina HiSeq System generated sequencing reads of 87 bp. The source study handled its data this way. To remove PCR and sequencing errors, closely related sequences were merged with a nearest neighbor algorithm. TCR overlap was measured as the percentage of unique tumor TCR beta sequences that were also present in the peripheral blood of the same patient. In its TCRdb copy, this immuneACCESS table keeps in-frame sequences only and misses some clones. Where compared with another copy, unresolved V genes explain less than half of these, and the others have no known cause. That table supplies the V and J calls and clone size; D and trimming were determined from the DNA. The table for this sample lists fewer than 110,000 clones; 80% to 90% of them were counted only once. The biggest ten clones account for 9.5% to 15% of the sample.

What the research found in general, with its limitations: The three-group TCR overlap response model was characterized as speculative, and prospective validation of the model was stated to be required. Longer time to progression and overall survival after dendritic cell vaccination were predicted by higher estimated pretreatment TIL content. TCR clonality showed no direct relationship with survival, which suggests that a diverse polyclonal response may be important. The cohort was small and heterogeneous, and full blood and tumor sets were available for few patients, with initial-recurrent tumor pairs available for even fewer patients.

The receptor's source is a human donor with glioblastoma. The V and J segments used are TRBV6-5 and TRBJ1-6; 8 bases in the middle match TRBD1. Sequencing was performed on blood, taken before dendritic cell vaccination. This receptor has the CDR3 CASTSSGQASPLHF. The nucleotide sequence reads as follows: TGTGCCAGCACCTCCTCGGGACAGGCCTCACCCCTCCACTTT.